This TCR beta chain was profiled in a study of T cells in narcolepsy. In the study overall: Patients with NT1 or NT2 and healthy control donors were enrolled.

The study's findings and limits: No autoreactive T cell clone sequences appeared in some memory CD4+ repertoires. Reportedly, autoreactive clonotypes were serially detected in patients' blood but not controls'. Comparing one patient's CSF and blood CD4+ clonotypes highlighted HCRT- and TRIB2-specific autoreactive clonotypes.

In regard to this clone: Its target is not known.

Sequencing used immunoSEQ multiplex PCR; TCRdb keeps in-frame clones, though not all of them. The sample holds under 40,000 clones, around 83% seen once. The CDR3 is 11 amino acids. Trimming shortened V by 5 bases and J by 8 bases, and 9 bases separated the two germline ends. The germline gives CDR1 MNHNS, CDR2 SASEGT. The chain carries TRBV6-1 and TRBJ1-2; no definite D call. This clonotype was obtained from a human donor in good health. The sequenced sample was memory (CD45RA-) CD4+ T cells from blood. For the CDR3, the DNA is TGTGCCAGCAGTAAAGGAGGAGGCTACACCTTC. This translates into CASSKGGGYTF.